This TCR beta chain was recovered during a study of T cells in Graves' hyperthyroidism and ophthalmopathy (dated by TCRdb to the late 2010s). Background on the whole study: Peripheral blood samples were taken at initial diagnosis, before any treatment was given. After sampling, hyperthyroidism patients received methimazole starting at 30 mg daily, and ophthalmopathy patients received high-dose intravenous methylprednisolone. A discovery cohort of about a hundred patients, about 44 with Graves' ophthalmopathy and 57 with stable Graves' hyperthyroidism, was used to find distinguishing TCR V-J signatures. The study also compared thyroid tissue and blood T-cell repertoires from five or six Graves' hyperthyroidism patients. Whether ophthalmopathy could be predicted prospectively was tested in an independent validation cohort made up of under 20 hyperthyroidism patients plus 17 patients who later progressed to ophthalmopathy. The roughly 91 discovery patients were randomly divided into training and test sets at a 7:3 ratio. The paper reports TCR Vbeta CDR3 sequencing of approximately 140 peripheral blood samples: some 44 ophthalmopathy, some 80 hyperthyroidism and around 17 progressor patients. Overall study results and their limits: Sample size was not statistically predetermined, and investigators were not blinded to group allocation. Blood samples also contained most of the expanded thyroid clonotypes (frequency above 0.001), which suggests that blood repertoires may reflect thyroid immune responses. Ophthalmopathy was separated from stable hyperthyroidism by a 13 V-J signature model, with about 88% sensitivity and just over 81% specificity obtained in cross-validation and 80%/75% obtained in testing. In validation, progression to ophthalmopathy was predicted by the model with 70.59% sensitivity and around 75% specificity, a median of roughly 6.4 months before onset.

A patient counted as having stable Graves' hyperthyroidism if no progression to ophthalmopathy occurred over 18 months of follow-up. Hyperthyroidism patients were aged 18 to 65 years and newly diagnosed, with disease duration of less than 2 months. The study excluded patients with uncontrolled infections, other autoimmune diseases, pregnancy or lactation. Diagnoses were established on the basis of clinical symptoms, serum thyroxine and TRAb, thyroid ultrasound, and orbital computed tomography. PBMCs were separated from 10 ml of fresh peripheral blood using Ficoll-Paque density gradient centrifugation. Total RNA was extracted using Trizol reagent, and RNA quality was assessed on an Agilent 2100 Bioanalyzer. The sample holds many counts of this clonotype. Its specific antigen is unknown. Qualities for individual bases were not recorded, and no much larger clone is one base off. Amplification of TCR beta CDR3 regions was carried out from RNA transcripts. For the first round of RT-PCR on the TCR CDR3, the HTBI primer set was used together with the Qiagen OneStep RT-PCR kit. A second multiplex PCR round built the libraries, followed by size selection and purification. Paired-end sequencing of the libraries was performed with 100 bp reads on an Illumina HiSeq2000. As for how the authors treated the data: Raw data were processed with SOAPnuke, discarding reads with adapters, uncalled bases, mean Phred below 15, or no exact constant-primer or identifier match. High-quality paired reads were merged using COPE v1.2.5, and each unique nucleotide sequence was defined as a clonotype. Clonotypes were aligned to IMGT TRBV, TRBD and TRBJ reference segments using MiTCR v1.1. Analysis was restricted to V-J combinations with a frequency above 0.0001, which covered about 99% of repertoires. The TCS score was defined as F50 (clonal expansion) divided by E x V (chaos), with BLOSUM62-based TCRdist calculated between CDR3 peptides within each V-J. Welch's t-statistics and random forest reduced fewer than 600 V-J features to about 12, which were used in a naive Bayes classifier (R e1071). The public reads were quality trimmed at Q25 with fastp and then assembled into clones with MiXCR by TCRdb, keeping productive beta chains. Rows are unified per CDR3 protein, each entry keeping the most common DNA and genes. What appears here as the V and J calls and clone size reflects TCRdb's work, not the paper's. This sample has fewer than 850,000 distinct CDR3 sequences in its table, and roughly 17% of those were observed once. Together, the top ten hold around 16% of the sample.

Reading from cysteine to phenylalanine, the CDR3 counts 15 amino acids. The only DNA kept is the CDR3, 45 bases in frame from the first base. The germline V gene gives CDR1 as SGHTA and CDR2 as FQGNSA. Trimming takes 1 base off V and 4 bases off J; junction bases not matched to a gene: 5. The source is a man aged 45-60 years with Graves' hyperthyroidism. The sequencing input was blood. Recombination connected TRBV7-2 to TRBJ2-3; 7 bases in the junction line up with TRBD2. The DNA reads TGTGCCAGCAGCTTAGGTGGGGGAGGGGCAGATACGCAGTATTTT. Translated, it reads CASSLGGGGADTQYF.